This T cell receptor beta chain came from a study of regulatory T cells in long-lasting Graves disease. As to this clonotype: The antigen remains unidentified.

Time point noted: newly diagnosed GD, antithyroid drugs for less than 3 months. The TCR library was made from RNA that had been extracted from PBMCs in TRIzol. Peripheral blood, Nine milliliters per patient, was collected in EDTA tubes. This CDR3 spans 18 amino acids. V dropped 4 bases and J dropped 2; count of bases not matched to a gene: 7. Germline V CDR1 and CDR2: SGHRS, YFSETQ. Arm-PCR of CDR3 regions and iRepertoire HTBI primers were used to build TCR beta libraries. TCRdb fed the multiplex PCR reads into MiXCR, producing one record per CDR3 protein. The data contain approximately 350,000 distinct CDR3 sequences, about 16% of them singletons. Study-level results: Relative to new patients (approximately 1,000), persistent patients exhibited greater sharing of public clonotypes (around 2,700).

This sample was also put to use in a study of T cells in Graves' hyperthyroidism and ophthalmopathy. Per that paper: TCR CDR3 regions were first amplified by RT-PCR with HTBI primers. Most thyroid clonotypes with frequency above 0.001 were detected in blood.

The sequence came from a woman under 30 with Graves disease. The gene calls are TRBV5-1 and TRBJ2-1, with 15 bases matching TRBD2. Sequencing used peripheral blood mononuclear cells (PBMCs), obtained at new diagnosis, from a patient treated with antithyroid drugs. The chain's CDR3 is CASSVERTSGGAYNEQFF. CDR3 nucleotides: TGCGCCAGCAGCGTAGAAAGGACTAGCGGGGGGGCCTACAATGAGCAGTTCTTC. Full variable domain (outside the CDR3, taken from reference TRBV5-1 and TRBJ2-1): KAGVTQTPRYLIKTRGQQVTLSCSPISGHRSVSWYQQTPGQGLQFLFEYFSETQRNKGNFPGRFSGRQFSNSRSEMNVSTLELGDSALYLCASSVERTSGGAYNEQFFGPGTRLTVL.